Listed here is a single TCR beta chain. The sample originates from a study of OX40 agonist ivuxolimab in advanced cancers. Across the study: At approximately 80% male, the cohort had a mean age of 60 years, ranging from about 20 to 79. Prior checkpoint blockade (anti-PD-1, anti-PD-L1 or anti-CTLA-4) was permitted; approximately 41% had it.

Trimming removed 8 bases from V and 3 bases from J; junction bases left unmatched: 3. The CDR3 runs to 12 residues. The germline V gene encodes CDR1 ENHRY and CDR2 SYGVKD. Some clones are missing from TCRdb's copy, which holds only in-frame ones; the method was immunoSEQ multiplex PCR. The repertoire holds approximately 58,000 clones, with roughly 84% as singletons. This TCR derives from an adult with an advanced solid tumor such as melanoma, head and neck, liver or kidney cancer. The chain has TRBV10-3 and TRBJ2-7, with 8 bases aligning to TRBD1. Sequencing used CD4+ or CD8+ T cells sorted from blood, obtained in a trial of the OX40 agonist ivuxolimab. This CDR3 reads CAIAGQGYEQYF. CDR3 bases: TGTGCCATCGCAGGACAGGGCTACGAGCAGTACTTC.